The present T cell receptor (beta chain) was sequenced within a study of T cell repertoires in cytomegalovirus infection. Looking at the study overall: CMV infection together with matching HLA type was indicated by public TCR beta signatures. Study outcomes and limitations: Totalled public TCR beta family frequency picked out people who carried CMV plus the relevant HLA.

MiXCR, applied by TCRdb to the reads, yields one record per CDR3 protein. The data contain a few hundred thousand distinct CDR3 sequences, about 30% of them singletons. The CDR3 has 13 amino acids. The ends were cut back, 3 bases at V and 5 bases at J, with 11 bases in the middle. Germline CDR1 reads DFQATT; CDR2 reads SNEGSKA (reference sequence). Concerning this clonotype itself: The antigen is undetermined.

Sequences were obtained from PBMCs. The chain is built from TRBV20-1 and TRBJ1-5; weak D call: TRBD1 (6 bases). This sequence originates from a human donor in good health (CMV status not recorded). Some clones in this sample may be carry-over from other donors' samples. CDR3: CSARGGGDQPQHF. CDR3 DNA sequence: TGCAGTGCTAGGGGGGGCGGGGATCAGCCCCAGCATTTT.